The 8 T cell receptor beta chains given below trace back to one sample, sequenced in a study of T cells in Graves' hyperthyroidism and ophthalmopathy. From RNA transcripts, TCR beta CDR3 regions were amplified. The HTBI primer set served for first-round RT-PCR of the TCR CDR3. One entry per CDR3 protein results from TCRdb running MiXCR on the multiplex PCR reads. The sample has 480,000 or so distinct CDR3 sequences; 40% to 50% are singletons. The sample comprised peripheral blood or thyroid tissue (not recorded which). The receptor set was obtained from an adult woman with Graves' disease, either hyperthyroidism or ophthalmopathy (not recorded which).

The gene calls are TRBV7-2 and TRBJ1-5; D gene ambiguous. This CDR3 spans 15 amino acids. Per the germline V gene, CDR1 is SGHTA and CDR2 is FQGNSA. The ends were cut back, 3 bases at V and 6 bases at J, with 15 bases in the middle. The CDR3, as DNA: TGTGCCAGCAGCTTGATCTGGGGATCCGGTCAGCCCCAGCATTTT. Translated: CASSLIWGSGQPQHF. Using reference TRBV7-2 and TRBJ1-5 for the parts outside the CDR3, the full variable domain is GAGVSQSPSNKVTEKGKDVELRCDPISGHTALYWYRQSLGQGLEFLIYFQGNSAPDKSGLPSDRFSAERTGGSVSTLTIQRTQQEDSAVYLCASSLIWGSGQPQHFGDGTRLSIL.

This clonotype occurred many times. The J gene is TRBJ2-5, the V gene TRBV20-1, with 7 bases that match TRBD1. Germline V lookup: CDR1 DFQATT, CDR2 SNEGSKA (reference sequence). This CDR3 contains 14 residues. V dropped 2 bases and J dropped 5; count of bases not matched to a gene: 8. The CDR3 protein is CSARLTGSGETQYF. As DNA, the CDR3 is TGCAGTGCTAGACTGACAGGGTCCGGGGAGACCCAGTACTTC.

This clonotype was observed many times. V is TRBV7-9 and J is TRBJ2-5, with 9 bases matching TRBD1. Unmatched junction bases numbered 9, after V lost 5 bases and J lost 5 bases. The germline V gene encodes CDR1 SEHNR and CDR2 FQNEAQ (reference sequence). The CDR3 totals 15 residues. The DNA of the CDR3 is TGTGCCAGCAGCCCGGGACAGGGCAAGGGGGAGACCCAGTACTTC. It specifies CASSPGQGKGETQYF.

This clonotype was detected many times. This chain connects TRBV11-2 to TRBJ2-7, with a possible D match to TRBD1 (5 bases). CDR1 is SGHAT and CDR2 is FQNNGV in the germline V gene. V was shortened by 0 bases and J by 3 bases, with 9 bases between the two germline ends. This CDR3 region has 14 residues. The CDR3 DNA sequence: TGTGCCAGCAGCTTAGACAGGGAAAGCTACGAGCAGTACTTC. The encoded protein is CASSLDRESYEQYF.

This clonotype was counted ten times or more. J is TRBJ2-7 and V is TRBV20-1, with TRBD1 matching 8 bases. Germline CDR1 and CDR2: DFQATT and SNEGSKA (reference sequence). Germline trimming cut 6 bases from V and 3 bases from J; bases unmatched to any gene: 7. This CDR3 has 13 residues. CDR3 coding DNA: TGCAGTGCAGACCGAACAGGGGGCTACGAGCAGTACTTC. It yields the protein CSADRTGGYEQYF.

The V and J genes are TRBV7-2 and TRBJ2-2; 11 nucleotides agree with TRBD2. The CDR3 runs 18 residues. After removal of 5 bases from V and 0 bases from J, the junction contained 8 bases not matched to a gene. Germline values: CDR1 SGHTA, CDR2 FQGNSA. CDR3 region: CASSTRLAGNANTGELFF. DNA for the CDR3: TGTGCCAGCAGCACACGACTAGCGGGAAACGCGAACACCGGGGAGCTGTTTTTT. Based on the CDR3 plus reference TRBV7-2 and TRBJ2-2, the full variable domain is GAGVSQSPSNKVTEKGKDVELRCDPISGHTALYWYRQSLGQGLEFLIYFQGNSAPDKSGLPSDRFSAERTGGSVSTLTIQRTQQEDSAVYLCASSTRLAGNANTGELFFGEGSRLTVL.

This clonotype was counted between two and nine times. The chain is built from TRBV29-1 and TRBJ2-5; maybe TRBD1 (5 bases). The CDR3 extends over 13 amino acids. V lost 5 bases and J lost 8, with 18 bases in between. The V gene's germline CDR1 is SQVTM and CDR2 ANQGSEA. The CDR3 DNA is TGCAGCGTTCCACAGGATACCAAGAGAACCCAGTACTTC. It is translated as CSVPQDTKRTQYF.

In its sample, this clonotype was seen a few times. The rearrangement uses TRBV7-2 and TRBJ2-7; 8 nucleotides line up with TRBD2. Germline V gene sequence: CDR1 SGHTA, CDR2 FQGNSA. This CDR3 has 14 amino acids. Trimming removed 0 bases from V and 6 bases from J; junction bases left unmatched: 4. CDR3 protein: CASSLAFGRGEQYF. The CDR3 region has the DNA TGTGCCAGCAGCTTAGCGTTCGGGAGGGGCGAGCAGTACTTC.